The 14 T cell receptor beta chains below come from one sample, sequenced in a study of blood T cell repertoires in COVID-19. Assay: immunoSEQ multiplex PCR; the TCRdb copy retains only in-frame clones and omits some. The data show approximately 330,000 clones, approximately 90% seen once. Sequenced: peripheral blood. These receptors originate from a woman between 45 and 65 years old with active or convalescent COVID-19.

This rearrangement joins TRBV11-3 to TRBJ2-2; 7 nucleotides align to TRBD1. With V trimmed by 4 bases and J by 3 bases, 5 bases remained unmatched. The CDR3 is made up of 15 amino acids. Germline CDR1 reads SGHNT; CDR2 reads YENEEA. CDR3 in amino acids: CASSSPGTDTGELFF. CDR3 DNA sequence: TGTGCCAGCAGCTCCCCCGGGACAGACACCGGGGAGCTGTTTTTT.

V gene TRBV7-6 combines with J gene TRBJ1-2, with D tentatively TRBD1 (5 bases). The CDR3 has 18 amino acids. V was cut by 1 base and J by 5 bases, with 23 bases left in between. Germline V gene sequence: CDR1 SGHVS, CDR2 FNYEAQ. The CDR3 reads CASSLDDSMPRAIYGYTF. The CDR3 region has the DNA TGTGCCAGCAGCTTAGACGACAGTATGCCCCGGGCCATATATGGCTACACCTTC.

Here the CDR3 reads CASSRGSVTEAFF. As DNA, the CDR3 is TGTGCCAGCAGTAGGGGTTCGGTCACTGAAGCTTTCTTT. The chain has TRBV7-3 and TRBJ1-1; D might be TRBD1 (5 bases). CDR1 and CDR2 from the germline V gene are SGHTA and FQGTGA. The CDR3 covers 13 residues. V dropped 6 bases and J dropped 4 bases, with 12 bases sitting between them.

V and J are TRBV7-9 and TRBJ1-2; no firm D call. The CDR3 consists of 14 residues. Germline V gene lookup returns CDR1 SEHNR and CDR2 FQNEAQ (reference sequence). The germline V and J ends were trimmed by 3 bases and 1 base, with 9 bases remaining between them. The CDR3 DNA is TGTGCCAGCAGCTTCGCACACGTTAACTATGGCTACACCTTC. Its protein is CASSFAHVNYGYTF.

This chain links TRBV2 with TRBJ2-1; tentative D call: TRBD1 (6 bases). The CDR3 is made up of 13 amino acids. V was pared by 7 bases and J by 4 bases, with 11 bases between. The germline V gene has CDR1 SNHLY and CDR2 FYNNEI. The DNA for the CDR3 is TGTGCCAGCATTCTTGGACAGTACAATGAGCAGTTCTTC. The encoded protein is CASILGQYNEQFF.

The chain is built from TRBV4-3 and TRBJ1-4, with 9 bases matching TRBD1. Trimming at V came to 0 bases and at J to 5 bases, leaving 13 bases not matched to a gene. The CDR3 runs to 19 residues. From germline, CDR1 is LGHNA and CDR2 YSLEER. This CDR3 is CASSQDRGTGKLPNEKLFF. The DNA for the CDR3 is TGCGCCAGCAGCCAAGATAGAGGGACAGGGAAGCTACCGAATGAAAAACTGTTTTTT.

The gene calls are TRBV27 and TRBJ2-2; D unclear. Deletions cut 6 bases from V and 2 bases from J, with 19 bases between. This CDR3 has 17 amino acids. Germline V lookup: CDR1 MNHEY, CDR2 SMNVEV (reference sequence). DNA for the CDR3: TGTGCCAGCAGAGACCAGAGAGGCGCCCGAAACACCGGGGAGCTGTTTTTT. It yields the protein CASRDQRGARNTGELFF.

The J gene is TRBJ2-7, the V gene TRBV5-1; 7 positions match TRBD1. Trimming removed 4 bases from V and 0 bases from J; junction bases left unmatched: 19. CDR1 is SGHRS and CDR2 is YFSETQ in the germline V gene. CDR3 size: 19 residues. The CDR3 coding sequence is TGCGCCAGCAGCCCTCGTCCCGGGACAGCAGACGGATACTCCTACGAGCAGTACTTC. Translating gives CASSPRPGTADGYSYEQYF.

This clone was observed a few times. This sequence joins TRBV7-2 and TRBJ2-1, with no clear D. The length of the CDR3 is 12 residues. In germline, CDR1 is SGHTA, CDR2 FQGNSA. V was shortened by 4 bases and J by 4 bases, with 5 bases between the two germline ends. The CDR3 reads CASSSNYNEQFF. DNA of the CDR3: TGTGCCAGCAGCTCTAATTACAATGAGCAGTTCTTC.

The chain has TRBV5-1 and TRBJ2-1; maybe TRBD2 (6 bases). Deletions cut 0 bases from V and 0 bases from J, with 16 bases between. This CDR3 has 18 amino acids. Germline CDR1 reads SGHRS; CDR2 reads YFSETQ. The CDR3 sequence is CASSLEALATSSYNEQFF. DNA of the CDR3: TGCGCCAGCAGCTTGGAAGCTCTAGCGACGAGCTCCTACAATGAGCAGTTCTTC.

The CDR3 here is CASGLRTSGVQTQYF. The CDR3 DNA follows: TGTGCTAGTGGTCTCCGGACTAGCGGGGTGCAGACCCAGTACTTC. This chain joins TRBV12-5 and TRBJ2-5, with 12 bases lining up with TRBD2. V trimming: 5 bases; J trimming: 6 bases; junction bases outside the gene matches: 7. Germline V gives CDR1 LGHNT, CDR2 FRNRAP. This CDR3 comprises 15 residues.

This clone came up many times. The J gene is TRBJ2-1, the V gene TRBV30, with 9 bases aligning to TRBD2. The CDR3 sequence is 13 residues long. J lost 4 bases, V lost 2 bases, and 0 bases had no gene match. Germline V CDR1 and CDR2: GTSNPN, SVGIG (reference sequence). CDR3 DNA sequence: TGTGCCTGGAGTAGCGGGGGGTACAATGAGCAGTTCTTC. Its translation is CAWSSGGYNEQFF.

This chain links TRBV18 with TRBJ2-6, with TRBD1 matching 7 bases. V dropped 3 bases and J dropped 0; count of bases not matched to a gene: 5. The CDR3 has 17 residues. CDR1 KGHSH and CDR2 LQKENI come from the germline V gene. CDR3 nucleotide sequence: TGTGCCAGCTCACCGTATGACAGGGCCTCTGGGGCCAACGTCCTGACTTTC. Its translation is CASSPYDRASGANVLTF.

J is TRBJ2-7 and V is TRBV3-1 (or the pseudogene TRBV3-2); D remains ambiguous. Germline V CDR1 and CDR2: LGHDT, YNNKEL (reference sequence). V dropped 4 bases and J dropped 4 bases, with 11 bases sitting between them. CDR3 length equals 13 residues. The CDR3 here is CASSPATPYEQYF. The DNA for the CDR3 is TGTGCCAGCAGCCCCGCCACTCCGTACGAGCAGTACTTC.